The next 8 T cell receptor beta chains were all read from a single sample in a study of T cells after yellow fever vaccination. MiXCR, applied by TCRdb to the 5' RACE reads, yields one record per CDR3 protein. In the table there are 50,000 or so distinct CDR3 sequences, approximately 7% of which are singletons. The sequencing here drew on CD8+ T cells sorted from PBMCs, taken less than 16 days after the first yellow fever vaccination. Receptor source: a young man who received the YFV17D yellow fever vaccine.

This clonotype has ten or more counts. This chain links TRBV5-1 with TRBJ2-1; D gene unclear. The germline V gene encodes CDR1 SGHRS and CDR2 YFSETQ. V gave up 2 bases and J gave up 5 bases, with 17 bases separating them. This CDR3 is built from 16 residues. Written as DNA, the CDR3 is TGCGCCAGCAGCTTTAGCCAGAACAGTCGTGACAATGAGCAGTTCTTC. It specifies CASSFSQNSRDNEQFF.

In its sample, this clonotype was seen many times. The chain recombines TRBV27 with TRBJ2-4; 7 nucleotides match TRBD1. There are 15 residues in the CDR3. The V gene end was trimmed by 3 bases and the J gene end by 1 base; junction bases not matched to a gene: 3. Germline V gene data show CDR1 as MNHEY and CDR2 as SMNVEV (reference sequence). The CDR3 bases are TGTGCCAGCAGTTTCCAGGACAGGGCCAAAAACATTCAGTACTTC. This encodes CASSFQDRAKNIQYF.

This clonotype was recorded many times. The chain has TRBV7-8 and TRBJ2-7, with D possibly being TRBD2 (5 bases). From germline, CDR1 is SGHVS and CDR2 FQNEAQ. The CDR3 extends over 14 amino acids. The V end lost 2 bases, the J end lost 4 bases, and 12 bases lay between the germline ends. CDR3 coding DNA: TGTGCCAGCAGCTTAAAGCCCGGGGTATACGAGCAGTACTTC. This codes for CASSLKPGVYEQYF.

Comments on this clonotype: It may be a read error: a sequence one base away is much more abundant. This chain joins TRBV19 and TRBJ2-1; D is possibly TRBD1 or TRBD2 (5 bases each). Looked up from germline, CDR1 is LNHDA and CDR2 is SQIVND (reference sequence). V lost 5 bases and J 10 bases, leaving 15 bases between the germline ends. This CDR3 comprises 13 residues. CDR3 DNA: TGTGCCAGTAGTCGTAGGGTAGGGGACGAGCAGTTCTTC. Translation: CASSRRVGDEQFF.

In this sample, this clonotype turned up many times. This chain uses TRBV12-3 or TRBV12-4 with TRBJ1-1, with D perhaps matching TRBD1 (6 bases). V dropped 5 bases and J dropped 3 bases, with 13 bases sitting between them. The CDR3 spans 14 residues. The CDR3 bases are TGTGCCAGCAGTCCGGACAGTCGATACACTGAAGCTTTCTTT. Translation gives CASSPDSRYTEAFF.

This clonotype was recorded many times. The gene calls are TRBV7-6 and TRBJ2-1; TRBD2 aligns across 9 bases. Germline-derived CDR1 and CDR2 are SGHVS and FNYEAQ. After removal of 8 bases from V and 9 bases from J, the junction contained 11 bases not matched to a gene. The CDR3 length is 14 residues. The CDR3 DNA reads as TGTGCCAGCTCGTTTGCGGGGGGGCCCAGTGAGCAGTTCTTC. It encodes CASSFAGGPSEQFF.

The V gene is TRBV29-1, the J gene TRBJ2-1; 7 bases map to TRBD1. This CDR3 has 12 residues. J lost 3 bases, V lost 7 bases, and 3 bases had no gene match. Looked up from germline, CDR1 is SQVTM and CDR2 is ANQGSEA. The CDR3 reads CSARDSYNEQFF. DNA of the CDR3: TGCAGCGCCAGGGACAGCTACAATGAGCAGTTCTTC.

This clonotype was found many times. The V gene is TRBV5-1, the J gene TRBJ2-6; TRBD1 aligns across 7 bases. The CDR3 covers 15 residues. V shed 4 bases, J shed 2 bases, and the junction held 3 bases outside the gene matches. The germline CDR1 and CDR2 sequences are SGHRS and YFSETQ. The CDR3 bases are TGCGCCAGCAGCCCAGACAGGGCTGGGGCCAACGTCCTGACTTTC. It translates to CASSPDRAGANVLTF.